This T cell receptor beta chain was sequenced for a study of Graves' ophthalmopathy and Graves' hyperthyroidism. Amplified TCR beta CDR3 regions were obtained using RNA transcripts as template. The first-round RT-PCR employed HTBI primers together with the Qiagen OneStep RT-PCR kit. A multiplex PCR was then performed as the second round. In TCRdb, the multiplex PCR reads were re-called with MiXCR into one record per CDR3 protein. The sample yields over a million distinct CDR3 sequences, 35% to 45% seen once. Ineligible for inclusion were patients with other autoimmune diseases, uncontrolled infections, pregnancy or lactation. Trimming removed 4 bases from V and 5 bases from J, with 17 bases in between. The CDR3 totals 15 residues. From germline, CDR1 is LGHNA and CDR2 YSLEER.

The specimen was peripheral blood or thyroid tissue (not recorded which). This clonotype was obtained from an adult man with Graves' hyperthyroidism. This rearrangement joins TRBV4-3 to TRBJ2-5; possible D gene TRBD1, 6 bases. The CDR3: CASSPDLTGLETQYF. In DNA form, the CDR3 reads TGCGCCAGCAGCCCGGATCTGACAGGTCTGGAGACCCAGTACTTC.